The T cell receptor (beta chain) under discussion was sequenced for a study of CD8 T cells in Susac syndrome. Overall study context: Patients with Susac syndrome had blood drawn and were at that point therapy-naive, on corticosteroids, or on intravenous immunoglobulin alone.

This CDR3 spans 14 amino acids. Trimming took 2 bases from V and 4 from J, leaving 10 bases between them. CDR1 and CDR2 (germline): SGDLS, YYNGEE. Reverse transcription of about 0.5 to 1 ug RNA used random hexamers. TCRdb redid the calling of the immunoSEQ multiplex PCR reads with MiXCR, one entry per CDR3 protein. The data show roughly 190,000 distinct CDR3 sequences, with roughly 90% seen just once and 0.085% to 0.1% held by the top ten. The sample was CD4+ T cells from PBMCs. The clonotype was recovered from a human donor with Susac syndrome. V gene TRBV9 combines with J gene TRBJ1-3, with D possibly TRBD1 on 6 matching bases. The CDR3 region has the DNA TGTGCCAGCAGCGTTACAGGGTCCGGAAACACCATATATTTT. Its protein product is CASSVTGSGNTIYF.